This TCR beta chain is drawn from a study of OX40 agonist ivuxolimab in advanced cancers. Background on the study: Three individuals attained partial responses, comprising one hepatocellular carcinoma case and two cutaneous melanoma cases.

The CDR3 consists of 17 residues. V shed 4 bases and J shed 6 bases, with 22 bases lying between them. CDR1 is MRHNA and CDR2 is SNTAGT in the germline V gene. The method was immunoSEQ multiplex PCR; TCRdb's version includes in-frame clones alone and lacks a portion of them. The sample includes 80,000 to 95,000 clones, around nine tenths of them seen just once. With baseline, cycle 4 day 1, and cycle 7 day 1 as timepoints, blood was sampled. This chain joins TRBV6-4 and TRBJ2-1; maybe TRBD1 (7 bases). This receptor was obtained from an adult with an advanced solid tumor such as melanoma, head and neck, liver or kidney cancer. The sequencing here drew on CD4+ or CD8+ T cells sorted from blood, taken in a trial of the OX40 agonist ivuxolimab. CDR3 protein: CASSVSPTGIGGNEQFF. DNA for the CDR3: TGTGCCAGCAGTGTCTCCCCGACAGGGATCGGGGGCAATGAGCAGTTCTTC.